This T cell receptor (beta chain) was obtained from a study of radiation and T cells in renal cell carcinoma. Study details: Nephrectomy followed 15 Gy stereotactic body radiation by 4 weeks. Whole-study results and caveats: Top tumor clonotypes rose in blood 2 weeks post-radiation, then contracted.

Time point: blood 2 weeks post-SBRT. Documented treatment: 15 Gy SBRT to primary tumor, nephrectomy 4 weeks later. Radiation-treated patients gave blood at baseline, week 2 and week 4. Profiling relied on immunoSEQ multiplex PCR, and the TCRdb table lists in-frame clones only, not all of them. The sample holds 120,000 or so clones, 81% seen once. CDR3 length equals 17 residues. V lost 8 bases to trimming and J lost 2 bases; unmatched junction nucleotides: 15. Germline-derived CDR1 and CDR2 are LNHDA and SQIVND (reference sequence). A word on this clone: Its antigen is unidentified.

The chain employs TRBV19 and TRBJ2-5; 9 bases are shared with TRBD2. The receptor comes from a man over 45 with renal cell carcinoma. The sequencing here drew on blood, taken from a patient whose treatment included radiotherapy and nephrectomy. The CDR3 DNA is TGTGCCAGTGGAAATTGGGACTATAGCGGGGGTCAAGAGACCCAGTACTTC. Translating gives CASGNWDYSGGQETQYF.